The 2 T cell receptor beta chains below all came from one sample that was sequenced in a study of PD-1 blockade in classical Hodgkin lymphoma. Time point defined: newly diagnosed, previously untreated cHL patient sample. Clones were sequenced by immunoSEQ multiplex PCR, and TCRdb holds only the in-frame ones, with some missing. The sample lists 47,000 or so clones, approximately 91% occurring once. The sample taken for sequencing was peripheral blood mononuclear cells (PBMCs). The receptors come from a human donor with classical Hodgkin lymphoma.

This chain joins TRBV6-1 and TRBJ1-1, with unresolved D. Germline CDR1 and CDR2: MNHNS and SASEGT. This CDR3 region has 16 residues. Trimming cost V 1 base and J 0 bases, with 12 bases left between them. The CDR3 nucleotides are TGTGCCAGCAGTGAAGATTCTGCATTTTTGAACACTGAAGCTTTCTTT. Translated: CASSEDSAFLNTEAFF.

This chain links TRBV14 with TRBJ2-1; weak D call: TRBD1 (6 bases). From germline, CDR1 is SGHDN and CDR2 FVKESK. V lost 4 bases and J lost 0, with 10 bases in between. The CDR3 is made up of 15 amino acids. Here the CDR3 reads CASSPTGSSYNEQFF. CDR3 nucleotide sequence: TGTGCCAGCAGCCCAACAGGGAGCTCCTACAATGAGCAGTTCTTC.